This section outlines one T cell receptor (beta chain) sequence together with its context. Its specificity is not known. Without labor or membrane rupture, elective cesareans at roughly 37-41 weeks supplied term cord blood. The sample holds sorted live naive CD8+ CD45RA+CCR7+ T cells. The sample comes from a study of naive CD8 T cells in extremely preterm neonates. This CDR3 is built from 17 residues. CDR1 and CDR2 (germline): WSHSY, SAAADI. With 8 bases removed from V and 2 bases from J, the gap between germline ends came to 21 bases. The repertoire was sequenced with immunoSEQ multiplex PCR; TCRdb's copy has only in-frame clones and lacks some. The sample holds 5,100 or so clones; around 97% are singletons and the top ten take around 0.55%. Study results and limitations: Preterm infants showed shorter CDR3s, fewer N additions and less trimming than older groups. iChao1 richness was lowest in preterm neonates, significantly versus all ages.

The receptor comes from a newborn in good health. Material for sequencing was naive CD8+ T cells from cord blood. This rearrangement joins TRBV10-2 to TRBJ2-2, with D maybe TRBD2 (5 bases). This CDR3 reads CASVGEAGGENTGELFF. The CDR3 DNA is TGCGCCAGCGTGGGAGAGGCAGGCGGAGAAAACACCGGGGAGCTGTTTTTT.